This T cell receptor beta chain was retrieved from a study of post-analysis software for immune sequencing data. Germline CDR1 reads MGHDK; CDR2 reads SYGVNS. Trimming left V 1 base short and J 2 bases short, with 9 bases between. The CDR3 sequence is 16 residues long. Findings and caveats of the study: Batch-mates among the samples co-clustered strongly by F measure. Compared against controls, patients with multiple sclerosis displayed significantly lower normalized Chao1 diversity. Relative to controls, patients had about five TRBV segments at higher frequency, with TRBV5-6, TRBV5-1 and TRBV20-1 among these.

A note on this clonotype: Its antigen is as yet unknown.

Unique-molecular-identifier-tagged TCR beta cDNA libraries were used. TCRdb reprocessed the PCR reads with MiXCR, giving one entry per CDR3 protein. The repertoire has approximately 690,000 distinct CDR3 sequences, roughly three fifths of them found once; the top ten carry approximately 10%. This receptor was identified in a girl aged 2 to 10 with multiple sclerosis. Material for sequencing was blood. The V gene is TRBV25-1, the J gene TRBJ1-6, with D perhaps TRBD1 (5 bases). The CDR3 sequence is CASSEFTGPYNSPLHF. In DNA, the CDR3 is TGTGCCAGCAGTGAATTTACAGGCCCCTATAATTCACCCCTCCACTTT. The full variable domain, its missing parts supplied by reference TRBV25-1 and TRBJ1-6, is EADIYQTPRYLVIGTGKKITLECSQTMGHDKMYWYQQDPGMELHLIHYSYGVNSTEKGDLSSESTVSRIRTEHFPLTLESARPSHTSQYLCASSEFTGPYNSPLHFGNGTRLTVT.